The rows below give T cell receptor beta chains drawn from one sample of a study of blood T cell repertoires in COVID-19. TCRdb's copy holds only in-frame clones and misses some; the assay was immunoSEQ multiplex PCR. The sample shows about 160,000 clones, around three quarters of them seen only once. What was sequenced was peripheral blood. All receptors come from a man aged 55 to 69 with acute or convalescent COVID-19. CDR3s include the opening cysteine and the closing phenylalanine or tryptophan. Fields, in order: D gene, clone size, J gene, V gene, CDR3 protein, CDR3 DNA. A D gene is named only where the DNA matches it firmly. Expanded clones get a size class; other rows say once, few or many, or leave the size out.

d_call: -
clone_size: -
j_call: TRBJ1-1
v_call: TRBV12-5
cdr3_aa: CASGLVVGAGTEAFF
cdr3_nt: TGTGCTAGTGGTTTGGTGGTGGGGGCGGGTACTGAAGCTTTCTTT

d_call: -
clone_size: -
j_call: TRBJ2-7
v_call: TRBV4-1
cdr3_aa: CASSQEWKGREQYF
cdr3_nt: TGCGCCAGCAGCCAAGAATGGAAGGGGCGCGAGCAGTACTTC

d_call: TRBD2
clone_size: -
j_call: TRBJ2-3
v_call: TRBV6-1
cdr3_aa: CASSETSGSSTDTQYF
cdr3_nt: TGTGCCAGCAGTGAAACGAGCGGGAGTAGCACAGATACGCAGTATTTT

d_call: -
clone_size: -
j_call: TRBJ2-1
v_call: TRBV5-1
cdr3_aa: CASSFSGGSDEQFF
cdr3_nt: TGCGCCAGCAGCTTCAGTGGGGGCTCGGATGAGCAGTTCTTC

d_call: -
clone_size: -
j_call: TRBJ1-4
v_call: TRBV9
cdr3_aa: CASSPRGEGDEKLFF
cdr3_nt: TGTGCCAGCAGCCCCCGGGGAGAGGGTGATGAAAAACTGTTTTTT

d_call: TRBD1
clone_size: -
j_call: TRBJ2-1
v_call: TRBV9
cdr3_aa: CASSGRQGRNEQFF
cdr3_nt: TGTGCCAGCAGCGGACGACAGGGTAGGAATGAGCAGTTCTTC

d_call: -
clone_size: -
j_call: TRBJ1-5
v_call: TRBV7-2
cdr3_aa: CASSSQWGGSYQPQHF
cdr3_nt: TGTGCCAGCAGCTCCCAATGGGGGGGTTCTTATCAGCCCCAGCATTTT

d_call: -
clone_size: once
j_call: TRBJ1-1
v_call: TRBV7-2
cdr3_aa: CASRGQGGVGNTEAFF
cdr3_nt: TGTGCCAGCAGGGGGCAGGGCGGAGTGGGGAACACTGAAGCTTTCTTT

d_call: TRBD1
clone_size: -
j_call: TRBJ1-6
v_call: TRBV11-2
cdr3_aa: CASSLVGTDNSPLHF
cdr3_nt: TGTGCCAGCAGCTTAGTCGGGACAGATAATTCACCCCTCCACTTT

d_call: -
clone_size: -
j_call: TRBJ1-6
v_call: TRBV7-8
cdr3_aa: CASSLGDYNSPLHF
cdr3_nt: TGTGCCAGCAGCTTAGGGGACTACAATTCACCCCTCCACTTT

d_call: -
clone_size: -
j_call: TRBJ1-1
v_call: TRBV28
cdr3_aa: CASSSPRRGTEAFF
cdr3_nt: TGTGCCAGCAGTTCCCCCCGACGGGGCACTGAAGCTTTCTTT

d_call: TRBD1
clone_size: -
j_call: TRBJ1-5
v_call: TRBV4-1
cdr3_aa: CASSQGQVRNQPQHF
cdr3_nt: TGCGCCAGCAGCCAGGGACAGGTCAGGAATCAGCCCCAGCATTTT

d_call: TRBD2
clone_size: -
j_call: TRBJ2-7
v_call: TRBV4-1
cdr3_aa: CASSLRTSGGIYEQYF
cdr3_nt: TGCGCCAGCAGCCTCCGGACTAGCGGGGGGATCTACGAGCAGTACTTC

d_call: TRBD1
clone_size: -
j_call: TRBJ1-4
v_call: TRBV2
cdr3_aa: CASSAGGSIEKLFF
cdr3_nt: TGTGCCAGCAGTGCAGGGGGATCGATAGAAAAACTGTTTTTT

d_call: TRBD1
clone_size: -
j_call: TRBJ2-1
v_call: TRBV5-4
cdr3_aa: CASSLVGTGYNEQFF
cdr3_nt: TGTGCCAGCAGCTTGGTCGGGACAGGGTATAATGAGCAGTTCTTC

d_call: TRBD2
clone_size: -
j_call: TRBJ2-5
v_call: TRBV6-2/TRBV6-3
cdr3_aa: CASSYSFSGAAETQYF
cdr3_nt: TGTGCCAGCAGTTACTCTTTTAGCGGGGCTGCGGAGACCCAGTACTTC

d_call: -
clone_size: -
j_call: TRBJ1-3
v_call: TRBV19
cdr3_aa: CASSDSRRIGNTIYF
cdr3_nt: TGTGCCAGTAGTGACAGCCGACGTATTGGAAACACCATATATTTT

d_call: TRBD1
clone_size: -
j_call: TRBJ2-3
v_call: TRBV4-1
cdr3_aa: CASSPQDRGTDTQYF
cdr3_nt: TGCGCCAGCAGCCCACAGGACAGGGGGACGGATACGCAGTATTTT

d_call: TRBD2
clone_size: -
j_call: TRBJ2-2
v_call: TRBV6-6
cdr3_aa: CASCENGWEGTGELFF
cdr3_nt: TGTGCCAGCTGCGAGAACGGGTGGGAGGGAACCGGGGAGCTGTTTTTT

d_call: -
clone_size: -
j_call: TRBJ1-1
v_call: TRBV19
cdr3_aa: CASSGAGGDKAEAFF
cdr3_nt: TGTGCCAGTAGTGGGGCTGGGGGGGATAAGGCTGAAGCTTTCTTT

d_call: -
clone_size: -
j_call: TRBJ1-2
v_call: TRBV19
cdr3_aa: CASSMGAAYGYTF
cdr3_nt: TGTGCCAGTAGTATGGGGGCTGCCTATGGCTACACCTTC

d_call: TRBD1
clone_size: -
j_call: TRBJ2-3
v_call: TRBV5-5
cdr3_aa: CASSFPGQGSTTQYF
cdr3_nt: TGTGCCAGCAGCTTTCCGGGACAGGGGTCCACTACGCAGTATTTT

d_call: -
clone_size: -
j_call: TRBJ2-3
v_call: TRBV7-2
cdr3_aa: CASSLGAAGTDTQYF
cdr3_nt: TGTGCCAGCAGCTTAGGAGCGGCAGGCACAGATACGCAGTATTTT

d_call: TRBD2
clone_size: few
j_call: TRBJ2-1
v_call: TRBV30
cdr3_aa: CAGEGPYNEQFF
cdr3_nt: TGCGCGGGGGAGGGGCCCTACAATGAGCAGTTCTTC

d_call: -
clone_size: few
j_call: TRBJ2-7
v_call: TRBV7-3
cdr3_aa: CASRRGGPSGEQYF
cdr3_nt: TGTGCCAGCAGGCGCGGGGGCCCATCTGGGGAGCAGTACTTC

d_call: -
clone_size: -
j_call: TRBJ2-7
v_call: TRBV5-1
cdr3_aa: CASSLRSQSIYEQYF
cdr3_nt: TGCGCCAGCAGCTTGCGTTCTCAGTCGATCTACGAGCAGTACTTC

d_call: TRBD2
clone_size: -
j_call: TRBJ2-4
v_call: TRBV30
cdr3_aa: CAWSGPGGGGKNIQYF
cdr3_nt: TGTGCCTGGAGTGGTCCGGGGGGGGGAGGCAAAAACATTCAGTACTTC

d_call: TRBD2
clone_size: -
j_call: TRBJ2-7
v_call: TRBV27
cdr3_aa: CASSPSPRLAHYEQYF
cdr3_nt: TGTGCCAGCAGTCCCTCCCCTCGACTAGCGCACTACGAGCAGTACTTC

d_call: TRBD1
clone_size: -
j_call: TRBJ1-6
v_call: TRBV2
cdr3_aa: CASSTRTGGGSPLHF
cdr3_nt: TGTGCCAGCAGTACCAGGACAGGTGGAGGTTCACCCCTCCACTTT

d_call: TRBD1
clone_size: -
j_call: TRBJ2-4
v_call: TRBV19
cdr3_aa: CASSILPQGQGENIQYF
cdr3_nt: TGTGCCAGTAGTATTTTGCCCCAGGGACAGGGGGAAAACATTCAGTACTTC

d_call: TRBD1
clone_size: -
j_call: TRBJ2-7
v_call: TRBV5-6
cdr3_aa: CASSTGTAIYEQYF
cdr3_nt: TGTGCCAGCAGCACCGGGACAGCCATCTACGAGCAGTACTTC

d_call: -
clone_size: -
j_call: TRBJ1-2
v_call: TRBV12-3/TRBV12-4
cdr3_aa: CASSEDSYGYTF
cdr3_nt: TGTGCCAGCAGTGAGGACAGCTATGGCTACACCTTC

d_call: -
clone_size: -
j_call: TRBJ2-7
v_call: TRBV4-1
cdr3_aa: CASSHHNTASYEQYF
cdr3_nt: TGCGCCAGCAGCCACCACAATACAGCTTCCTACGAGCAGTACTTC

d_call: TRBD1
clone_size: -
j_call: TRBJ1-1
v_call: TRBV28
cdr3_aa: CASTSGQLNTEAFF
cdr3_nt: TGTGCCAGCACCTCGGGACAGCTGAACACTGAAGCTTTCTTT